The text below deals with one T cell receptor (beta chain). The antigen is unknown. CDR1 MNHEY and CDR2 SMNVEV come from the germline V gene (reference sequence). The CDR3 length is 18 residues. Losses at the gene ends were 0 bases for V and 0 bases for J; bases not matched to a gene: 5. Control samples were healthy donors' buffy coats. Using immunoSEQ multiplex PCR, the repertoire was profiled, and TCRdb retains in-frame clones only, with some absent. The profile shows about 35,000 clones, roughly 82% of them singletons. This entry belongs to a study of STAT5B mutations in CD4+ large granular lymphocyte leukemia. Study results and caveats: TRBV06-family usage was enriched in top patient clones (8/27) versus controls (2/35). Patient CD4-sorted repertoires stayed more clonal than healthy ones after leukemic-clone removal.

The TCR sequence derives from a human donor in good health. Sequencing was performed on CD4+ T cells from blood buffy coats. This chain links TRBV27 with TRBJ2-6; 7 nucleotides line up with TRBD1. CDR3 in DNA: TGTGCCAGCAGTTTATCACCGGGACAGTCCTCTGGGGCCAACGTCCTGACTTTC. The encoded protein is CASSLSPGQSSGANVLTF. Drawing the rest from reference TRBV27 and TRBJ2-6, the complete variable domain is EAQVTQNPRYLITVTGKKLTVTCSQNMNHEYMSWYRQDPGLGLRQIYYSMNVEVTDKGDVPEGYKVSRKEKRNFPLILESPSPNQTSLYFCASSLSPGQSSGANVLTFGAGSRLTVL.